Each of the 29 T cell receptor beta chains below was sequenced from the same sample in a study of T cell responses to AZD1222 COVID-19 vaccine. Clones were read by immunoSEQ multiplex PCR, and TCRdb kept only the in-frame ones, dropping some. Found here are roughly 130,000 clones, over 75% of them singletons; the top ten hold approximately 3.1%. The sample consisted of peripheral blood, taken on day 0 of AZD1222 vaccination. The receptors derive from an adult in good health.

The CDR3: CASRIRGSSYEQYF. CDR3 bases: TGTGCCAGCAGGATCAGGGGGTCCTCCTACGAGCAGTACTTC. This sequence joins TRBV28 and TRBJ2-7, with 7 bases fitting TRBD1. V was pared by 6 bases and J by 0 bases, with 5 bases of the junction left unmatched. The CDR3 spans 14 residues. Germline lookup yields CDR1 MDHEN and CDR2 SYDVKM.

The chain has TRBV9 and TRBJ1-2, with 8 nucleotides matching TRBD1. Germline V gene lookup returns CDR1 SGDLS and CDR2 YYNGEE. The CDR3 spans 15 residues. J gave up 3 bases and V 3 bases, and 7 bases lay outside the gene matches. CDR3 sequence: CASSAAGQGYYGYTF. In DNA form, the CDR3 reads TGTGCCAGCAGCGCAGCCGGACAGGGATACTATGGCTACACCTTC.

This clone occurred once. The rearrangement joins TRBV25-1 to TRBJ2-1; 13 positions agree with TRBD2. This CDR3 is 15 amino acids long. Trimming at V came to 5 bases and at J to 10 bases, leaving 8 bases not matched to a gene. Germline V gives CDR1 MGHDK, CDR2 SYGVNS. The CDR3 sequence is CASSHGLAGAREQFF. Here the CDR3 DNA reads TGTGCCAGCAGTCACGGACTAGCGGGAGCCCGGGAGCAGTTCTTC.

The chain couples TRBV11-2 to TRBJ2-1; TRBD2 matches at 16 bases. V shed 4 bases, J shed 7 bases, and the junction held 1 base outside the gene matches. Germline V gene lookup returns CDR1 SGHAT and CDR2 FQNNGV. This CDR3 contains 15 residues. This CDR3 is CASSSGLAGGNEQFF. The CDR3 coding sequence is TGTGCCAGCAGCTCGGGACTAGCGGGAGGGAATGAGCAGTTCTTC. Full variable domain (remainder filled in from reference TRBV11-2 and TRBJ2-1): EAGVAQSPRYKIIEKRQSVAFWCNPISGHATLYWYQQILGQGPKLLIQFQNNGVVDDSQLPKDRFSAERLKGVDSTLKIQPAKLEDSAVYLCASSSGLAGGNEQFFGPGTRLTVL.

The J gene is TRBJ2-7, the V gene TRBV5-5; D remains ambiguous. The CDR3 is made up of 15 amino acids. CDR1 is SGHKS and CDR2 is YYEKEE in the germline V gene (reference sequence). Trimming pared 0 bases from V and 1 base from J, leaving 11 bases between. DNA for the CDR3: TGTGCCAGCAGCTTGGCCATAGGTGCGTCCTACGAGCAGTACTTC. Protein product: CASSLAIGASYEQYF.

The chain recombines TRBV6-1 with TRBJ1-5, with 12 positions matching TRBD1. CDR3 length: 16 amino acids. The ends lost 10 bases at V and 5 bases at J; junction bases unmatched: 12. Per germline, CDR1 MNHNS and CDR2 SASEGT. The CDR3 region has the DNA TGTGCCACCAGAGAAACCGGGACAGGGGGCCATCAGCCCCAGCATTTT. It encodes CATRETGTGGHQPQHF.

This chain connects TRBV6-2 or TRBV6-3 to TRBJ2-5; D is uncertain. The CDR3 spans 14 residues. The V gene's germline CDR1 is MNHEY and CDR2 SVGEGT. Deletions cut 2 bases from V and 1 base from J, with 8 bases between. The CDR3 here is CASSYGGRQETQYF. DNA of the CDR3: TGTGCCAGCAGTTACGGCGGTCGCCAAGAGACCCAGTACTTC.

This clone was seen ten or more times. In DNA, the CDR3 is TGTGCCAGCAGTGAAGCCAATGGCAGGGGGGGCACTGAAGCTTTCTTT. Amino acid sequence: CASSEANGRGGTEAFF. The chain couples TRBV2 to TRBJ1-1; 7 nucleotides agree with TRBD1. With 0 bases clipped from V and 4 bases from J, the junction kept 8 bases outside the gene matches. Germline CDR1 and CDR2: SNHLY and FYNNEI. The CDR3 sequence is 16 residues long. Full variable domain (rest looked up from reference TRBV2 and TRBJ1-1): EPEVTQTPSHQVTQMGQEVILRCVPISNHLYFYWYRQILGQKVEFLVSFYNNEISEKSEIFDDQFSVERPDGSNFTLKIRSTKLEDSAMYFCASSEANGRGGTEAFFGQGTRLTVV.

The gene calls are TRBV28 and TRBJ1-2; 9 nucleotides line up with TRBD1. Germline lookup yields CDR1 MDHEN and CDR2 SYDVKM. Trimming at V came to 5 bases and at J to 6 bases, leaving 10 bases not matched to a gene. The CDR3 is made up of 15 amino acids. CDR3 in amino acids: CASSPSGQGKDGYTF. For the CDR3, the DNA is TGTGCCAGCAGTCCCTCCGGACAGGGGAAGGATGGCTACACCTTC.

The chain carries TRBV7-8 and TRBJ2-7, with a weak D call TRBD2 (5 bases). This CDR3 is 15 amino acids long. Germline CDR1 and CDR2: SGHVS and FQNEAQ. With 5 bases removed from V and 4 bases from J, the gap between germline ends came to 18 bases. CDR3 bases: TGTGCCAGCAGCCGGGGTATCGGCGGTTCATACGAGCAGTACTTC. Its translation: CASSRGIGGSYEQYF.

V usage is TRBV7-2 and J usage is TRBJ1-1, with D possibly matching TRBD1 (5 bases). The V end lost 5 bases, the J end lost 1 base, and 17 bases lay between the germline ends. This CDR3 region has 16 residues. Germline V gives CDR1 SGHTA, CDR2 FQGNSA. CDR3 amino acids: CASSGTLGRTNTEAFF. CDR3 DNA sequence: TGTGCCAGCAGCGGGACCCTGGGGCGGACGAACACTGAAGCTTTCTTT.

This rearrangement joins TRBV9 to TRBJ2-3; 8 bases align to TRBD1. The CDR3 length is 15 residues. From germline, CDR1 is SGDLS and CDR2 YYNGEE. V lost 0 bases and J lost 3; bases outside the gene matches: 3. CDR3 protein: CASSVAGGPTDTQYF. The CDR3 DNA follows: TGTGCCAGCAGCGTAGCAGGGGGCCCAACAGATACGCAGTATTTT.

The rearrangement links TRBV5-4 to TRBJ2-1; D possibly uses TRBD1 or TRBD2 (5 bases each). Trimming took off 2 bases at V and 6 bases at J, with 18 bases between the two ends. Germline lookup yields CDR1 SGHNT and CDR2 YYREEE (reference sequence). This CDR3 comprises 16 residues. The CDR3 protein is CASSLALGTGFNEQFF. The CDR3 DNA sequence: TGTGCCAGCAGCTTAGCGCTAGGGACCGGCTTCAATGAGCAGTTCTTC.

The V gene is TRBV15, the J gene TRBJ2-3, with D possibly being TRBD1 (6 bases). The CDR3 spans 19 residues. Germline CDR1 reads LNHNV; CDR2 reads YYDKDF (reference sequence). V lost 1 base to trimming and J lost 1 base, with 21 bases between them. CDR3 sequence: CATSRAKGFNRVRTDTQYF. For the CDR3, the DNA is TGTGCCACCAGCAGAGCTAAAGGGTTCAACAGGGTACGCACAGATACGCAGTATTTT.

The chain links TRBV6-5 to TRBJ1-1; the D is unclear. The CDR3 is made up of 16 amino acids. Trimming pared 6 bases from V and 0 bases from J, leaving 17 bases between. In germline, CDR1 is MNHEY, CDR2 SVGAGI. This chain's CDR3 is CASSYDPMKMNTEAFF. The CDR3 nucleotides are TGTGCCAGCAGCTACGACCCGATGAAAATGAACACTGAAGCTTTCTTT.

The V and J genes are TRBV30 and TRBJ2-7; 10 nucleotides agree with TRBD2. Germline trimming cut 5 bases from V and 4 bases from J; bases unmatched to any gene: 2. CDR1 GTSNPN and CDR2 SVGIG come from the germline V gene (reference sequence). The CDR3 is 12 residues long. DNA of the CDR3: TGTGCCTGGCAAGCGGGGGGGTACGAGCAGTACTTC. Translating it yields CAWQAGGYEQYF. The variable domain in full, with the rest retrieved from reference TRBV30 and TRBJ2-7, is SQTIHQWPATLVQPVGSPLSLECTVEGTSNPNLYWYRQAAGRGLQLLFYSVGIGQISSEVPQNLSASRPQDRQFILSSKKLLLSDSGFYLCAWQAGGYEQYFGPGTRLTVT.

The V and J genes are TRBV7-2 and TRBJ1-2; 9 nucleotides agree with TRBD1. This CDR3 contains 16 residues. The V gene end was trimmed by 5 bases and the J gene end by 1 base; junction bases not matched to a gene: 8. In germline, CDR1 is SGHTA, CDR2 FQGNSA. CDR3: CASSPQTGGSNYGYTF. DNA of the CDR3: TGTGCCAGCAGCCCCCAGACAGGGGGAAGTAACTATGGCTACACCTTC.

The rearrangement joins TRBV6-4 to TRBJ2-7; 12 nucleotides agree with TRBD2. The germline V gene has CDR1 MRHNA and CDR2 SNTAGT. This CDR3 has 20 amino acids. With V trimmed by 0 bases and J by 2 bases, 14 bases remained unmatched. CDR3 region: CASSDSTSSLAGGPPYEQYF. The CDR3, as DNA: TGTGCCAGCAGTGACTCGACGTCAAGCCTAGCGGGAGGGCCGCCCTACGAGCAGTACTTC.

In its sample, this clone was seen once. This sequence joins TRBV6-5 and TRBJ1-5; the D gene is possibly TRBD1 (6 bases). The V and J ends lost 8 bases and 0 bases respectively, with 11 bases between them. Looked up from germline, CDR1 is MNHEY and CDR2 is SVGAGI. The CDR3 totals 14 residues. CDR3 in DNA: TGTGCCAGCGCCCGGACAGATAGCAATCAGCCCCAGCATTTT. As protein: CASARTDSNQPQHF.

This chain joins TRBV15 and TRBJ2-2; D not resolved. CDR3 length equals 12 residues. V gave up 6 bases and J gave up 6 bases, with 8 bases separating them. Germline assignment: CDR1 LNHNV and CDR2 YYDKDF (reference sequence). CDR3 sequence: CATSPIPGELFF. In nucleotides, the CDR3 is TGTGCCACCAGTCCAATTCCCGGGGAGCTGTTTTTT.

The chain carries TRBV29-1 and TRBJ1-2, with D uncertain. V dropped 5 bases and J dropped 7 bases, with 8 bases sitting between them. The germline V gene has CDR1 SQVTM and CDR2 ANQGSEA. The CDR3 has 10 residues. This chain's CDR3 is CSVRLSGYTF. The CDR3 DNA reads as TGCAGCGTTCGGTTGAGTGGCTACACCTTC.

The J gene is TRBJ2-5, the V gene TRBV5-5; TRBD2 matches at 11 bases. Looked up from germline, CDR1 is SGHKS and CDR2 is YYEKEE (reference sequence). The CDR3 has 19 amino acids. J lost 2 bases, V lost 4 bases, and 16 bases had no gene match. The CDR3 loop is CASSPLLLAGEHFQETQYF. As DNA, the CDR3 is TGTGCCAGCAGCCCGCTCTTACTAGCGGGAGAGCACTTTCAAGAGACCCAGTACTTC.

As for this clone: Distinct nucleotide sequences in the sample also encode this CDR3. The V call is TRBV5-4, the J call TRBJ1-2, with no clear D. This CDR3 comprises 12 residues. Germline V lookup: CDR1 SGHNT, CDR2 YYREEE (reference sequence). Between the trimmed V and J ends, which lost 4 bases and 6 bases, there was a span of 10 bases. CDR3 sequence (DNA): TGTGCCAGCAGCGGCCGGGGTAATGGCTACACCTTC. It encodes CASSGRGNGYTF.

The chain is built from TRBV28 and TRBJ1-5; the D gene is possibly TRBD1 (5 bases). The germline V and J ends were trimmed by 5 bases and 5 bases, with 13 bases remaining between them. Germline CDR1 and CDR2: MDHEN and SYDVKM. CDR3 size: 14 residues. CDR3 nucleotides: TGTGCCAGCAGTGAGGGGCAGGGTTATCAGCCCCAGCATTTT. Translating gives CASSEGQGYQPQHF. Using reference TRBV28 and TRBJ1-5 for the parts outside the CDR3, the full variable domain is DVKVTQSSRYLVKRTGEKVFLECVQDMDHENMFWYRQDPGLGLRLIYFSYDVKMKEKGDIPEGYSVSREKKERFSLILESASTNQTSMYLCASSEGQGYQPQHFGDGTRLSIL.

J is TRBJ2-5 and V is TRBV5-5, with 8 positions matching TRBD1. V shed 7 bases, J shed 3 bases, and the junction held 11 bases outside the gene matches. CDR3 length equals 15 residues. Germline loops: CDR1 SGHKS, CDR2 YYEKEE (reference sequence). CDR3 amino acids: CASARQTGVEETQYF. The CDR3 DNA reads TGTGCCAGCGCAAGGCAGACAGGGGTGGAAGAGACCCAGTACTTC.

The chain recombines TRBV5-5 with TRBJ1-1, with D unclear. In germline, CDR1 is SGHKS, CDR2 YYEKEE (reference sequence). This CDR3 spans 14 amino acids. Trimming stripped 3 bases from V and 9 bases from J, with 18 bases between. In DNA form, the CDR3 reads TGTGCCAGCAGCTCGGGCCGTGAGTCAGGAAAAGCTTTCTTT. It yields the protein CASSSGRESGKAFF.

The chain joins TRBV4-1 to TRBJ1-6; a weak D match, TRBD1 (6 bases). Germline V gene sequence: CDR1 MGHRA, CDR2 YSYEKL. CDR3 length equals 18 residues. Trimming removed 4 bases from V and 0 bases from J, with 16 bases in between. The CDR3 region has the DNA TGCGCCAGCAGCCGCTTCGAACAGGGAAGCTCCTATAATTCACCCCTCCACTTT. The encoded protein is CASSRFEQGSSYNSPLHF.

V is TRBV4-3 and J is TRBJ2-7; D ambiguous. V was clipped by 5 bases and J by 0 bases, with 14 bases between them. Germline V CDR1 and CDR2: LGHNA, YSLEER. This CDR3 has 15 residues. The CDR3 sequence: CASSVDKVGSYEQYF. For the CDR3, the DNA is TGCGCCAGCAGCGTCGACAAGGTGGGCTCCTACGAGCAGTACTTC.

The count of this clone is one. The genes are TRBV18 and TRBJ1-2; 7 bases align to TRBD1. CDR1 and CDR2 (germline): KGHSH, LQKENI. The CDR3 extends over 15 amino acids. V lost 2 bases to trimming and J lost 7 bases; unmatched junction nucleotides: 10. The CDR3: CASSPSARGEFGYTF. The CDR3 nucleotides are TGTGCCAGCTCACCAAGTGCCAGGGGGGAGTTTGGCTACACCTTC.